These 10 T cell receptor beta chains were all obtained from the same sample, sequenced in a study of T cells in Graves' hyperthyroidism and ophthalmopathy. Using RNA transcripts as the source, TCR beta CDR3 regions were amplified. In the first-round RT-PCR of the TCR CDR3, the HTBI primer set was used. A single record per CDR3 protein comes from TCRdb applying MiXCR to the multiplex PCR reads. Here the sample spans about 640,000 distinct CDR3 sequences, 20% being singletons. Material for sequencing was blood. The receptors were sampled from a man aged 25 to 40 with Graves' ophthalmopathy.

The V and J genes are TRBV20-1 and TRBJ1-5, with 7 bases matching TRBD1. Germline CDR1 is DFQATT and CDR2 is SNEGSKA (reference sequence). V dropped 2 bases and J dropped 2; count of bases not matched to a gene: 6. The CDR3 extends over 15 amino acids. CDR3 sequence (DNA): TGCAGTGCTAGAACGACAGGGTTTGGCAATCAGCCCCAGCATTTT. This codes for CSARTTGFGNQPQHF.

This clonotype was seen many times. The genes are TRBV28 and TRBJ2-7, with D perhaps TRBD1 (6 bases). Between the trimmed V and J ends, which lost 4 bases and 2 bases, there was a span of 15 bases. The CDR3 consists of 15 residues. Per the germline V gene, CDR1 is MDHEN and CDR2 is SYDVKM. CDR3 sequence: CASSSNDRPPYEQYF. DNA for the CDR3: TGTGCCAGCAGTTCCAACGACAGGCCACCCTACGAGCAGTACTTC.

On this clonotype itself: Possible read error: a much larger clone is one base away. The CDR3 is CASSRGGMATQYF. The CDR3, as DNA: TGTGCCAGCAGTAGAGGGGGCATGGCGACCCAGTACTTC. This chain links TRBV7-2 with TRBJ2-5; 7 nucleotides match TRBD1. Germline V gives CDR1 SGHTA, CDR2 FQGNSA. The CDR3 sequence is 13 residues long. V lost 6 bases and J lost 7; bases outside the gene matches: 8.

V usage is TRBV5-6 and J usage is TRBJ1-2; D remains ambiguous. Trimming shortened V by 5 bases and J by 7 bases, and 18 bases separated the two germline ends. The CDR3 spans 14 residues. Germline CDR1 is SGHDT and CDR2 is YYEEEE. The CDR3 sequence: CASSSDFRGPGYTF. In DNA form, the CDR3 reads TGTGCCAGCAGTTCAGACTTCAGAGGTCCTGGCTACACCTTC. Full variable domain (rest looked up from reference TRBV5-6 and TRBJ1-2): DAGVTQSPTHLIKTRGQQVTLRCSPKSGHDTVSWYQQALGQGPQFIFQYYEEEERQRGNFPDRFSGHQFPNYSSELNVNALLLGDSALYLCASSSDFRGPGYTFGSGTRLTVV.

In this sample, this clonotype turned up many times. The chain is built from TRBV28 and TRBJ1-1; D ambiguous. V lost 6 bases and J 4 bases, leaving 6 bases between the germline ends. Germline loops: CDR1 MDHEN, CDR2 SYDVKM. This CDR3 has 11 amino acids. The DNA of the CDR3 is TGTGCCAGCAGAGAGCTCACTGAAGCTTTCTTT. Residues: CASRELTEAFF.

This clonotype came up many times. CDR3: CASSPLGLAGGSSYEQYF. The DNA for the CDR3 is TGTGCCAGCAGCCCCCTGGGACTAGCGGGAGGGTCCTCCTACGAGCAGTACTTC. The V call is TRBV11-2, the J call TRBJ2-7; 16 bases align to TRBD2. V lost 5 bases to trimming and J lost 0 bases; unmatched junction nucleotides: 7. Germline V lookup: CDR1 SGHAT, CDR2 FQNNGV. The CDR3 consists of 18 residues. Using reference TRBV11-2 and TRBJ2-7 for the parts outside the CDR3, the full variable domain is EAGVAQSPRYKIIEKRQSVAFWCNPISGHATLYWYQQILGQGPKLLIQFQNNGVVDDSQLPKDRFSAERLKGVDSTLKIQPAKLEDSAVYLCASSPLGLAGGSSYEQYFGPGTRLTVT.

In this sample, this clonotype turned up many times. The V call is TRBV6-2 or TRBV6-3, the J call TRBJ2-7; D is unresolved. The CDR3 has 13 residues. V shed 6 bases and J shed 2 bases, with 11 bases lying between them. Germline V gives CDR1 MNHEY, CDR2 SVGEGT. The CDR3 nucleotides read TGTGCCAGCAGGATGGACGGGCCCTACGAGCAGTACTTC. Its protein is CASRMDGPYEQYF.

This clonotype was detected ten times or more. The chain is built from TRBV6-1 and TRBJ1-1; 7 bases line up with TRBD1. This CDR3 region has 14 residues. Germline V CDR1 and CDR2: MNHNS, SASEGT. V shed 6 bases and J 0 bases; nucleotides not matched to a gene: 4. The CDR3 DNA follows: TGTGCCAGCAGCGCCACAGGGGTGAACACTGAAGCTTTCTTT. It codes for CASSATGVNTEAFF.

The table lists this clonotype with many counts. V and J are TRBV28 and TRBJ2-1, with 9 bases that match TRBD1. The V gene's germline CDR1 is MDHEN and CDR2 SYDVKM. J lost 6 bases, V lost 7 bases, and 10 bases had no gene match. CDR3 length: 15 residues. The CDR3 DNA is TGTGCCAGCACCCCCCGGGACAGGGTTATCAATGAGCAGTTCTTC. Translation: CASTPRDRVINEQFF.

This clonotype was seen only a few times. The chain is built from TRBV7-9 and TRBJ2-7; 8 bases are a match to TRBD1. The CDR3 spans 15 residues. Per germline, CDR1 SEHNR and CDR2 FQNEAQ (reference sequence). J lost 4 bases, V lost 4 bases, and 9 bases had no gene match. CDR3 loop: CASSSNSQGAYEQYF. CDR3 in DNA: TGTGCCAGCAGCTCTAACTCGCAGGGGGCATACGAGCAGTACTTC.